These 15 T cell receptor beta chains were all obtained from the same sample, sequenced in a study of T cells in Graves' hyperthyroidism and ophthalmopathy. The CDR3 regions of TCR beta were amplified from RNA transcripts. HTBI primers were used for first-round RT-PCR of the TCR CDR3. TCRdb fed the multiplex PCR reads into MiXCR, producing one record per CDR3 protein. The table shows about 550,000 distinct CDR3 sequences, with around 21% occurring only once. Sequenced sample: blood. The receptors were sampled from a man between 18 and 35 years old with Graves' hyperthyroidism.

The chain recombines TRBV15 with TRBJ1-5; D not certain. Trimming shortened V by 3 bases and J by 0 bases, and 15 bases separated the two germline ends. The CDR3 spans 17 residues. Germline V gene data show CDR1 as LNHNV and CDR2 as YYDKDF (reference sequence). DNA of the CDR3: TGTGCCACCAGCAGCTCCGGGCCCCGGAGTAGCAATCAGCCCCAGCATTTT. Translating it yields CATSSSGPRSSNQPQHF.

This clonotype appeared a few times. The chain uses TRBV7-8 and TRBJ1-1; D might be TRBD1 (5 bases). The germline CDR1 and CDR2 sequences are SGHVS and FQNEAQ. V lost 0 bases and J 4 bases, leaving 15 bases between the germline ends. This CDR3 contains 16 residues. The CDR3 region has the DNA TGTGCCAGCAGCTTAGCCGGGGGGGTACCGGGCACTGAAGCTTTCTTT. This sequence encodes CASSLAGGVPGTEAFF.

This clonotype was detected ten times or more. The rearrangement links TRBV19 to TRBJ1-2; D is perhaps TRBD1 (5 bases). Trimming stripped 6 bases from V and 6 bases from J, with 14 bases between. The CDR3 length is 13 residues. Germline loops: CDR1 LNHDA, CDR2 SQIVND (reference sequence). CDR3 loop: CASRLGTANGYTF. The CDR3 DNA follows: TGTGCCAGTAGACTCGGGACGGCGAATGGCTACACCTTC.

This clonotype came up many times. The V and J genes are TRBV19 and TRBJ2-2, with TRBD2 matching over 7 bases. V lost 4 bases, J lost 5 bases, and 13 bases stayed unmatched. Germline assignment: CDR1 LNHDA and CDR2 SQIVND (reference sequence). CDR3 length equals 17 residues. This chain's CDR3 is CASSTAHGGGLTGELFF. CDR3 coding DNA: TGTGCCAGTAGTACGGCCCACGGCGGGGGTCTAACCGGGGAGCTGTTTTTT.

V usage is TRBV6-5 and J usage is TRBJ2-7, with a weak D call TRBD1 (5 bases). CDR1 is MNHEY and CDR2 is SVGAGI in the germline V gene. Trimming shortened V by 0 bases and J by 3 bases, and 15 bases separated the two germline ends. This CDR3 spans 16 amino acids. The CDR3 nucleotides are TGTGCCAGCAGTTACTCGATTGGCGGACAAGACTACGAGCAGTACTTC. Residues: CASSYSIGGQDYEQYF.

This chain uses TRBV9 with TRBJ2-7; 7 bases line up with TRBD2. The CDR3 spans 14 residues. With V trimmed by 3 bases and J by 3 bases, 6 bases remained unmatched. Germline-derived CDR1 and CDR2 are SGDLS and YYNGEE. CDR3 DNA sequence: TGTGCCAGCAGCGCCCACCCGGGGGGCTACGAGCAGTACTTC. Its protein is CASSAHPGGYEQYF.

The table lists this clonotype with many counts. This chain connects TRBV11-2 to TRBJ2-7; 10 bases are shared with TRBD2. Per the germline V gene, CDR1 is SGHAT and CDR2 is FQNNGV. CDR3 size: 15 residues. V gave up 1 base and J gave up 4 bases; unmatched junction bases: 4. Written as DNA, the CDR3 is TGTGCCAGCAGCTTAGTGACTAGCGGGTTTTACGAGCAGTACTTC. The encoded protein is CASSLVTSGFYEQYF.

This chain links TRBV30 with TRBJ2-5; 8 bases are a match to TRBD2. After removal of 4 bases from V and 2 bases from J, the junction contained 6 bases not matched to a gene. Germline V CDR1 and CDR2: GTSNPN, SVGIG (reference sequence). The CDR3 length is 14 residues. CDR3 sequence: CAWTSGGAQETQYF. The CDR3 DNA is TGTGCCTGGACCTCCGGGGGGGCGCAAGAGACCCAGTACTTC.

This clonotype was counted many times. CDR3 nucleotide sequence: TGTGCCAGCAGAGAGACAGGGAATGCGGGTTCACCCCTCCACTTT. Its translation is CASRETGNAGSPLHF. The rearrangement links TRBV6-1 to TRBJ1-6, with 7 positions matching TRBD1. V lost 6 bases, J lost 9 bases, and 11 bases stayed unmatched. Germline CDR1 is MNHNS and CDR2 is SASEGT. The CDR3 has 15 amino acids.

This clonotype was detected ten times or more. The gene calls are TRBV20-1 and TRBJ1-5; 7 bases match TRBD1. Losses at the gene ends were 6 bases for V and 5 bases for J; bases not matched to a gene: 13. Germline CDR1 reads DFQATT; CDR2 reads SNEGSKA (reference sequence). The CDR3 extends over 15 amino acids. The CDR3 spells CSAASFDRVHQPQHF. CDR3 nucleotides: TGCAGTGCCGCGAGCTTCGACAGGGTTCATCAGCCCCAGCATTTT.

In this sample, this clonotype turned up many times. The chain uses TRBV28 and TRBJ1-5; 9 positions match TRBD1. Germline CDR1 reads MDHEN; CDR2 reads SYDVKM. There are 12 residues in the CDR3. V lost 8 bases to trimming and J lost 5 bases; unmatched junction nucleotides: 1. The CDR3 sequence is CASGQGYQPQHF. The CDR3 coding sequence is TGTGCCAGCGGACAGGGGTATCAGCCCCAGCATTTT. Using reference TRBV28 and TRBJ1-5 for the parts outside the CDR3, the full variable domain is DVKVTQSSRYLVKRTGEKVFLECVQDMDHENMFWYRQDPGLGLRLIYFSYDVKMKEKGDIPEGYSVSREKKERFSLILESASTNQTSMYLCASGQGYQPQHFGDGTRLSIL.

This clonotype was recorded only once. The J gene is TRBJ1-5, the V gene TRBV6-1; D is unclear. Trimming stripped 1 base from V and 2 bases from J, with 12 bases between. This CDR3 comprises 16 residues. Germline values: CDR1 MNHNS, CDR2 SASEGT. The CDR3 is CASSEGGSRGNQPQHF. Here the CDR3 DNA reads TGTGCCAGCAGTGAAGGGGGTTCGCGCGGCAATCAGCCCCAGCATTTT.

V usage is TRBV5-1 and J usage is TRBJ2-7, with D perhaps being TRBD1 or TRBD2 (5 bases each). Germline V CDR1 and CDR2: SGHRS, YFSETQ. V dropped 7 bases and J dropped 3 bases, with 14 bases sitting between them. The CDR3 is 13 amino acids. CDR3 coding DNA: TGCGCCAGCTGCAGGGACGCCGACTACGAGCAGTACGTC. This translates into CASCRDADYEQYV.

This clonotype was counted ten times or more. The CDR3 is CASSPLGMNTEAFF. The CDR3 DNA reads TGTGCCAGCAGCCCCTTGGGGATGAACACTGAAGCTTTCTTT. The chain uses TRBV12-3 or TRBV12-4 and TRBJ1-1, with D unresolved. Trimming removed 6 bases from V and 0 bases from J, with 11 bases in between. There are 14 residues in the CDR3.

Details on this clonotype: Its ends do not fully match the called genes, so a read error is possible. This chain uses TRBV27 with TRBJ1-1, with D possibly matching TRBD1 (6 bases). There are 14 residues in the CDR3. Germline loops: CDR1 MNHEY, CDR2 SMNVEV (reference sequence). CDR3 in DNA: TGTTCCAGCAGTGATAGGGGGTATCAGACTGAAGCTTTCTTT. It translates to CSSSDRGYQTEAFF.